Listed here are 4 T cell receptor beta chains from one sample, sequenced in a study of OX40 agonist ivuxolimab in advanced cancers. TCRdb keeps only in-frame clones here, not all; method: immunoSEQ multiplex PCR. The sample includes around 56,000 clones, over 75% seen only once; the top ten take around 4.3%. The sequences come from CD4+ or CD8+ T cells sorted from blood, collected in a trial of the OX40 agonist ivuxolimab. The receptor set was obtained from an adult with an advanced solid tumor such as melanoma, head and neck, liver or kidney cancer.

This chain connects TRBV7-9 to TRBJ1-2; D remains unclear. CDR1 is SEHNR and CDR2 is FQNEAQ in the germline V gene (reference sequence). This CDR3 has 15 amino acids. Trimming pared 3 bases from V and 5 bases from J, leaving 16 bases between. The CDR3 loop is CASSFTKALPYGYTF. The CDR3 DNA is TGTGCCAGCAGCTTCACTAAGGCTCTGCCGTATGGCTACACCTTC.

The chain uses TRBV2 and TRBJ2-5; D might be TRBD1 (5 bases). Gene TRBJ2-7 matches the end of the DNA better, so the J call may be wrong. This CDR3 contains 13 residues. CDR1 is SNHLY, CDR2 FYNNEI, per germline. The CDR3 loop is CASSALGPYEQYF. The DNA of the CDR3 is TGTGCCAGCAGCGCCCTGGGGCCCTACGAGCAGTACTTC.

V is TRBV5-6 and J is TRBJ1-6; 8 bases fit TRBD1. With V trimmed by 2 bases and J by 10 bases, 5 bases remained unmatched. The germline V gene encodes CDR1 SGHDT and CDR2 YYEEEE. The CDR3 is 14 amino acids. The CDR3 DNA is TGTGCCAGCAGCTTCGGACAGGGCTCGTCACCCCTCCACTTT. Amino acid sequence: CASSFGQGSSPLHF.

To note about this clone: An end of the junction differs from the germline gene, which may be a read error. The chain carries TRBV2 and TRBJ2-4; perhaps D is TRBD1 or TRBD2 (7 bases each). Germline-derived CDR1 and CDR2 are SNHLY and FYNNEI. The CDR3 length is 16 residues. The CDR3 spells CAGSGTVLTAKNIQYF. As DNA, the CDR3 is TGTGCCGGCAGCGGGACAGTTTTGACCGCCAAAAACATTCAGTACTTC.